Reported below is one TCR beta chain. Its antigen is unidentified. The data are from a study of blood T cells in healthy people across ages. General study points: The study found more naive CD4+ cells and higher diversity in long-lived than aged donors.

Combining a sample-barcoded 5' primer with a J-beta primer mix, a second PCR ran for roughly 7 to 12 cycles. Via MiXCR, TCRdb re-called the 5' RACE reads, giving one row per CDR3 protein. The sample lists approximately 1,000,000 distinct CDR3 sequences, more than 30% seen once, with roughly 14% in the top ten. The CDR3 has 14 amino acids. V lost 2 bases to trimming and J lost 8 bases; unmatched junction nucleotides: 6. Germline V CDR1 and CDR2: MDHEN, SYDVKM. Sequenced: blood. This TCR was recovered from a man aged 18-30 years in good health. The chain employs TRBV28 and TRBJ2-1; 7 bases map to TRBD2. DNA for the CDR3: TGTGCCAGCAGTTTAGCGGGGGACTTGGATGAGCAGTTCTTC. The encoded protein is CASSLAGDLDEQFF.